The clone carrying this T cell receptor beta chain has more than one count but fewer than ten. This specimen comes from a study of identical twins. With template switching, a universal primer site was added, and the cDNA carried unique molecular identifiers. One entry per CDR3 protein results from TCRdb running MiXCR on the 5' RACE reads. The sample consists of hundreds of thousands of distinct CDR3 sequences, 15% to 20% of them appearing once. Trimming took off 3 bases at V and 1 base at J, with 12 bases between the two ends. Germline V CDR1 and CDR2: DFQATT, SNEGSKA (reference sequence). The CDR3 sequence is 14 residues long. Every one of the donors was a healthy Caucasian. This sample also belongs to another study, concerning T cells expressing NK-cell markers. Turning to that study: Restricting sorting to alpha-beta TCR T cells was achieved in several experiments by an anti-gamma-delta TCR antibody.

The source is a woman aged 18-35 years in good health. The sample comprised PBMCs. The chain employs TRBV20-1 and TRBJ2-5, with unresolved D. This CDR3 reads CSASPPAAQETQYF. The CDR3 DNA reads TGCAGTGCTAGCCCCCCTGCGGCCCAAGAGACCCAGTACTTC.